This T cell receptor (beta chain) was observed in a study of blood T cell repertoires in COVID-19. V was trimmed by 5 bases and J by 4 bases, leaving 13 bases between them. The CDR3 sequence is 14 residues long. The germline V gene has CDR1 LNHNV and CDR2 YYDKDF (reference sequence). Assay used: immunoSEQ multiplex PCR; TCRdb lists only in-frame clones, some missing. Among about 250,000 clones, 80% to 95% were seen once, and the ten largest hold under 2.5%. Cohort assignment relied on participant-reported clinical history. Sequencing was carried out using PBMCs or T cells enriched from blood (not recorded which). The chain combines TRBV15 with TRBJ2-3; D not resolved. The sequence came from a woman between 18 and 29 years old who had recovered from COVID-19. The CDR3 spells CATSPEPVPDTQYF. As DNA, the CDR3 is TGTGCCACCAGCCCTGAGCCCGTCCCAGATACGCAGTATTTT.